This T cell receptor (beta chain) was obtained from a study of early T cells in non-severe SARS-CoV-2 infection. Study background: Investigators sequenced bulk RNA drawn from unsorted whole blood, and chains remained unpaired.

This clonotype was counted many times. Its antigen is undetermined. Whole-study results and caveats: Anti-spike CD8 responses were favored in VDJdb matching, and private and CD4 specificities were missed.

The TCR library protocol attached unique molecular identifiers to the individual cDNA molecules. From the 5' RACE reads, TCRdb called clonotypes with MiXCR, one entry per CDR3 protein. The table records approximately 60,000 distinct CDR3 sequences, roughly 9% of them present only once. Sequenced here: whole blood, sampled at baseline. The TCR sequence derives from an adult who was a healthcare worker with PCR-confirmed SARS-CoV-2 infection or an uninfected control (not recorded which).

The CDR3 region has the DNA TGCAGCGCGGGAGGTTTCCAGAGCGTTGGCTACACCTTC. Translated: CSAGGFQSVGYTF. The V and J genes are TRBV29-1 and TRBJ1-2; D ambiguous. V was shortened by 7 bases and J by 7 bases, with 19 bases between the two germline ends. The length of the CDR3 is 13 residues. Germline V gene data show CDR1 as SQVTM and CDR2 as ANQGSEA.